A selection of T cell receptor beta chains follows, all from one sample in a study of cytomegalovirus exposure and HLA in healthy donors. Repertoires were generated with immunoSEQ multiplex PCR, while TCRdb's copy carries only in-frame clones and drops some. The sample lists 100,000 or so clones; roughly 15% were seen once. The sequencing input was PBMCs. These receptors were taken from a female donor in good health and CMV-seronegative. The CDR3 runs from the conserved cysteine through the conserved F or W. The D gene is left open where the match is weak. Clone size is not always given. Where it is, it says once, few, many or a class for expanded clones.

V	size	D	J	CDR3	DNA
TRBV4-1	-	-	TRBJ2-3	CASRSTGSDTDTQYF	TGCGCCAGCAGGTCAACAGGGAGCGACACAGATACGCAGTATTTT
TRBV27	-	-	TRBJ2-2	CASTHRGATRNTGELFF	TGTGCCAGCACCCACCGGGGGGCGACAAGAAACACCGGGGAGCTGTTTTTT
TRBV4-1	few	-	TRBJ1-2	CASSQVVNGNYGYTF	TGCGCCAGCAGCCAAGTCGTGAACGGGAACTATGGCTACACCTTC
TRBV5-8	-	-	TRBJ2-2	CASTPVLLRTGELFF	TGTGCCAGCACCCCGGTACTCCTACGCACCGGGGAGCTGTTTTTT
TRBV9	few	-	TRBJ2-1	CASSPTTTPLRNEQFF	TGTGCCAGCAGCCCTACGACTACTCCCTTAAGGAATGAGCAGTTCTTC
TRBV7-2	once	TRBD2	TRBJ2-1	CASCLASGGSEQFF	TGTGCCAGCTGCTTAGCTAGCGGGGGTAGTGAGCAGTTCTTC
TRBV9	-	-	TRBJ2-3	CASSTYTDTQYF	TGTGCCAGCAGCACATACACAGATACGCAGTATTTT
TRBV29-1	-	TRBD1	TRBJ1-1	CSVEVGQRAFF	TGCAGCGTTGAAGTGGGACAGCGGGCTTTCTTT
TRBV30	-	-	TRBJ1-1	CAWSGAVNTEAFF	TGTGCCTGGAGTGGAGCGGTAAACACTGAAGCTTTCTTT
TRBV5-1	-	TRBD1	TRBJ2-2	CASSSAGTGGLVGELFF	TGCGCCAGCAGCTCCGCCGGGACAGGGGGCCTGGTCGGGGAGCTGTTTTTT
TRBV7-8	-	-	TRBJ2-5	CASSQGVFQETQYF	TGTGCCAGCAGCCAAGGGGTCTTCCAAGAGACCCAGTACTTC
TRBV30	few	TRBD1	TRBJ1-4	CAWIGSEKGAPTNEKLFF	TGTGCCTGGATTGGGTCAGAGAAGGGGGCTCCGACTAATGAAAAACTGTTTTTT
TRBV6-5	-	-	TRBJ1-4	CASSYITGLPNEKLFF	TGTGCCAGCAGTTACATCACAGGGCTACCTAATGAAAAACTGTTTTTT
TRBV19	-	-	TRBJ1-2	CASTPRQSNYGYTF	TGTGCCAGTACCCCCCGACAGTCTAACTATGGCTACACCTTC
TRBV6-7	-	-	TRBJ1-2	CASNYPGGYTF	TGTGCCAGCAATTACCCGGGAGGCTACACCTTC
TRBV6-5	-	-	TRBJ1-1	CASSYGGVANTEAFF	TGTGCCAGCAGTTACGGTGGAGTTGCGAACACTGAAGCTTTCTTT
TRBV19	-	-	TRBJ1-5	CASSLDGGRGRPQHF	TGTGCCAGTAGTCTCGACGGAGGGAGGGGACGGCCCCAGCATTTT
TRBV4-3	-	-	TRBJ1-1	CASSHNSGSGTEAFF	TGCGCCAGCAGCCACAACTCGGGGAGCGGCACTGAAGCTTTCTTT
TRBV6-6	few	-	TRBJ2-7	CASSQVPGTRGYEQYF	TGTGCCAGCAGCCAGGTCCCTGGGACACGGGGCTACGAGCAGTACTTC
TRBV29-1	few	-	TRBJ1-2	CSVEDRGGRPYGYTF	TGCAGCGTTGAAGATAGGGGGGGGCGTCCCTATGGCTACACCTTC
TRBV7-9	-	-	TRBJ1-2	CASSEQGGRYGYTF	TGTGCCAGCAGCGAGCAGGGAGGGCGGTATGGCTACACCTTC
TRBV5-5	few	-	TRBJ1-1	CASSLVNTEAFF	TGTGCCAGCAGCTTGGTAAACACTGAAGCTTTCTTT
TRBV7-9	-	-	TRBJ2-1	CASSLVGWDFEHEQFF	TGTGCCAGCAGCTTAGTTGGATGGGACTTCGAACATGAGCAGTTCTTC
TRBV9	few	TRBD1	TRBJ2-7	CASSPGQGGTYEQYF	TGTGCCAGCAGCCCAGGACAGGGAGGCACCTACGAGCAGTACTTC
TRBV28	-	TRBD1	TRBJ1-5	CASSRDRASNQPQHF	TGTGCCAGCAGTCGGGACAGGGCAAGCAATCAGCCCCAGCATTTT
TRBV29-1	-	-	TRBJ2-1	CSVQDINNEQFF	TGCAGCGTCCAGGACATAAACAATGAGCAGTTCTTC
TRBV29-1	few	-	TRBJ1-1	CSVEEVRTGRYPEAFF	TGCAGCGTTGAAGAAGTCAGGACCGGGAGGTACCCTGAAGCTTTCTTT
TRBV4-3	few	-	TRBJ1-1	CASSPGQQNTEAFF	TGCGCCAGCAGCCCAGGACAGCAGAACACTGAAGCTTTCTTT
TRBV9	-	-	TRBJ1-1	CASGALNTEAFF	TGTGCCAGCGGGGCACTGAACACTGAAGCTTTCTTT
TRBV15	few	-	TRBJ1-1	CATSRDGARVTEAFF	TGTGCCACCAGCAGAGATGGTGCCAGGGTCACTGAAGCTTTCTTT
TRBV18	-	TRBD1	TRBJ1-4	CASSADRGNEKLFF	TGTGCCAGCTCAGCGGACAGGGGAAATGAAAAACTGTTTTTT
TRBV27	-	-	TRBJ1-1	CASSPPGFATEAFF	TGTGCCAGCAGCCCCCCGGGATTCGCCACTGAAGCTTTCTTT